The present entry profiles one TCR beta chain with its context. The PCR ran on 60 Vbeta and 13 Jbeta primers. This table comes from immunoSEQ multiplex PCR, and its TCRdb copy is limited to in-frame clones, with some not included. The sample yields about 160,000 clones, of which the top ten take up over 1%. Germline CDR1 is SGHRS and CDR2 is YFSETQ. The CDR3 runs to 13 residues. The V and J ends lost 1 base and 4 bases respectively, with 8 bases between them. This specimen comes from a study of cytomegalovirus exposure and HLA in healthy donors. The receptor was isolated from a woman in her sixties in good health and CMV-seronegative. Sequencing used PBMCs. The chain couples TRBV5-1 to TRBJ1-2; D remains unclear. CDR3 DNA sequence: TGCGCCAGCAGCTTGAACACCGCCTATGGCTACACCTTC. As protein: CASSLNTAYGYTF.